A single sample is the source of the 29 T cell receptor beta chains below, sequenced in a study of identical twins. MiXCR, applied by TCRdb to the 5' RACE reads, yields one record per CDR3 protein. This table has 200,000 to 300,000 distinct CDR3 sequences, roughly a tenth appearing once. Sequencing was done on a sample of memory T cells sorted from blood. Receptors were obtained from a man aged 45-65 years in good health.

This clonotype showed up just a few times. CDR3 sequence (DNA): TGCAGTGCTAGGGAGGGTTCGAGAGAGCAGTACTTC. The encoded protein is CSAREGSREQYF. V and J are TRBV20-1 and TRBJ2-7, with D tentatively TRBD2 (6 bases). The CDR3 has 12 residues. V was shortened by 3 bases and J by 7 bases, with 13 bases between the two germline ends. Germline V gene data show CDR1 as DFQATT and CDR2 as SNEGSKA (reference sequence).

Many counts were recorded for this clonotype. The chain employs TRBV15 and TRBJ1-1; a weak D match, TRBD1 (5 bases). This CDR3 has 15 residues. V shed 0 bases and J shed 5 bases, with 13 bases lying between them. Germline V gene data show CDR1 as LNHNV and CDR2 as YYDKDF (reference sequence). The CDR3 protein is CATSRDSAGLTEAFF. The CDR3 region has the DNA TGTGCCACCAGCAGAGATAGTGCGGGGCTGACTGAAGCTTTCTTT. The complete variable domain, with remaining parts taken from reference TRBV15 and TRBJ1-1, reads DAMVIQNPRYQVTQFGKPVTLSCSQTLNHNVMYWYQQKSSQAPKLLFHYYDKDFNNEADTPDNFQSRRPNTSFCFLDIRSPGLGDTAMYLCATSRDSAGLTEAFFGQGTRLTVV.

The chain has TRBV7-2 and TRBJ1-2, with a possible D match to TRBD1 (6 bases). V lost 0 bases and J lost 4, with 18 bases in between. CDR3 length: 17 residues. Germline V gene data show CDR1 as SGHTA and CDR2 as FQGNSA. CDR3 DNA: TGTGCCAGCAGCTTAGCCTACATTAACACAGGGAGCTATGGCTACACCTTC. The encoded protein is CASSLAYINTGSYGYTF.

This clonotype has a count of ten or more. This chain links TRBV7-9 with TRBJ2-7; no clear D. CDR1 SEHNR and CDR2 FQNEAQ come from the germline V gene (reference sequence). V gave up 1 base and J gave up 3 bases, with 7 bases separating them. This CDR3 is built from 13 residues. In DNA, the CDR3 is TGTGCCAGCAGCTTAGATAACAACTACGAGCAGTACTTC. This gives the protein CASSLDNNYEQYF.

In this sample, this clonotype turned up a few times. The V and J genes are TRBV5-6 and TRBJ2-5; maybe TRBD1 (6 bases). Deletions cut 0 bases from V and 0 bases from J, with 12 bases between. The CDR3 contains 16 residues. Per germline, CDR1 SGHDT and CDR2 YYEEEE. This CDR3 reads CASSLEDRGNQETQYF. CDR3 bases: TGTGCCAGCAGCTTGGAGGATAGGGGGAACCAAGAGACCCAGTACTTC.

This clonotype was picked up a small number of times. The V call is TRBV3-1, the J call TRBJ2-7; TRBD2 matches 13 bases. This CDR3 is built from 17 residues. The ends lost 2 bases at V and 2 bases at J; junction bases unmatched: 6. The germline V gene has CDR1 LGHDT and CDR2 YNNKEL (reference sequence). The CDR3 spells CASSQFAGLAGTYEQYF. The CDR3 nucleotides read TGTGCCAGCAGCCAATTTGCGGGACTAGCGGGAACCTACGAGCAGTACTTC.

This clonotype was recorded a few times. CDR3: CASTKVANTGELFF. The CDR3, as DNA: TGTGCCAGCACAAAGGTTGCGAACACCGGGGAGCTGTTTTTT. The chain couples TRBV27 to TRBJ2-2; D gene ambiguous. This CDR3 has 14 residues. The V and J ends lost 7 bases and 0 bases respectively, with 9 bases between them. CDR1 is MNHEY and CDR2 is SMNVEV in the germline V gene (reference sequence).

DNA of the CDR3: TGCGCCAGCAGCCAAGTTATGGCAGGGGGTTTTTACGAGCAGTACTTC. The encoded protein is CASSQVMAGGFYEQYF. The chain uses TRBV4-1 and TRBJ2-7; 7 nucleotides align to TRBD1. The CDR3 extends over 16 amino acids. V was clipped by 1 base and J by 4 bases; unmatched bases: 10. Germline CDR1 reads MGHRA; CDR2 reads YSYEKL.

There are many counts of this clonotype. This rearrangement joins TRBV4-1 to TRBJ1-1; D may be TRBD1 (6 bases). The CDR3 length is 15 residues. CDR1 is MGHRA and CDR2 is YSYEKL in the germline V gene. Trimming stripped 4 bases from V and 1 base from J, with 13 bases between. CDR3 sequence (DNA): TGCGCCAGCAGCCTTAGGGGGGGGGAGAACACTGAAGCTTTCTTT. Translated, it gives CASSLRGGENTEAFF.

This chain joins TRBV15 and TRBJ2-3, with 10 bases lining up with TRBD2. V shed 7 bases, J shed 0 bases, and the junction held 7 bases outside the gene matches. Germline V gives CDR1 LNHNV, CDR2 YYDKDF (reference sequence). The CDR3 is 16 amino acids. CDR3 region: CATTSGSTSSTDTQYF. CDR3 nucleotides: TGTGCCACCACTAGCGGGAGCACCAGTAGCACAGATACGCAGTATTTT.

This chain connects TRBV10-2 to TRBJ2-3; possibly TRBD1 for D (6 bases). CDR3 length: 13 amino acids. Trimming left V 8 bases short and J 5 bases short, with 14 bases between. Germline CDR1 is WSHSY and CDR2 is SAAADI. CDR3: CASGGLRGDTQYF. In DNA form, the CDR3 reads TGCGCCAGCGGGGGCCTGAGGGGAGATACGCAGTATTTT.

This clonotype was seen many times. CDR3 loop: CASSSQADRAAYNEQFF. In DNA, the CDR3 is TGTGCCAGCAGTTCCCAAGCGGACAGAGCTGCCTACAATGAGCAGTTCTTC. The rearrangement links TRBV7-8 to TRBJ2-1, with D possibly TRBD1 on 6 matching bases. Between the trimmed V and J ends, which lost 6 bases and 2 bases, there was a span of 20 bases. CDR1 SGHVS and CDR2 FQNEAQ come from the germline V gene. The CDR3 consists of 17 residues.

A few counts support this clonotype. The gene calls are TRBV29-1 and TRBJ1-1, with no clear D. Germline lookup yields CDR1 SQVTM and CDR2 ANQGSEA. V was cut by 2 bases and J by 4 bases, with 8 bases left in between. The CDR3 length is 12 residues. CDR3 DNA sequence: TGCAGCGTTGAACCCGGGATCACTGAAGCTTTCTTT. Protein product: CSVEPGITEAFF.

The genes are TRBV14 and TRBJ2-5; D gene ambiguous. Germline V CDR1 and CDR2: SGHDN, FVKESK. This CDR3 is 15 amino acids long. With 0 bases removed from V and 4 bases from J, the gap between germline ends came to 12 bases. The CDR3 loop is CASSQDNRHRETQYF. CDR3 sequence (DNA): TGTGCCAGCAGCCAAGATAATCGTCACCGAGAGACCCAGTACTTC. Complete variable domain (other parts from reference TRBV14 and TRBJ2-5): EAGVTQFPSHSVIEKGQTVTLRCDPISGHDNLYWYRRVMGKEIKFLLHFVKESKQDESGMPNNRFLAERTGGTYSTLKVQPAELEDSGVYFCASSQDNRHRETQYFGPGTRLLVL.

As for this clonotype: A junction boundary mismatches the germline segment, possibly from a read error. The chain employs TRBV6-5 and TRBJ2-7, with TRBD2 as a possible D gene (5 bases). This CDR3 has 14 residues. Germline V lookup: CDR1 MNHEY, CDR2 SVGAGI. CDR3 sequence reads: CASSYFADSYEKYF. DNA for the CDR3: TGTGCCAGCAGTTACTTCGCGGACTCCTACGAGAAGTACTTC.

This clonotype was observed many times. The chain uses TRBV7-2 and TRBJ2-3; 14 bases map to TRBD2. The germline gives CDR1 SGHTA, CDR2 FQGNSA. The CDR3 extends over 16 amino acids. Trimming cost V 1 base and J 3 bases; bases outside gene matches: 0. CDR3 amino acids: CASSLGTSGRTDTQYF. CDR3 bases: TGTGCCAGCAGCTTAGGGACTAGCGGGAGGACAGATACGCAGTATTTT. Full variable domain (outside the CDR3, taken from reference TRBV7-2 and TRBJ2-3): GAGVSQSPSNKVTEKGKDVELRCDPISGHTALYWYRQSLGQGLEFLIYFQGNSAPDKSGLPSDRFSAERTGGSVSTLTIQRTQQEDSAVYLCASSLGTSGRTDTQYFGPGTRLTVL.

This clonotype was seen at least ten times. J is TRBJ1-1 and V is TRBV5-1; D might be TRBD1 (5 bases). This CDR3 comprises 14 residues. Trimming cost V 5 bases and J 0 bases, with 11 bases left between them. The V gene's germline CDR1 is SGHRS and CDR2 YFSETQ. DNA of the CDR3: TGCGCCAGCAGACTCGACAGCCTGAACACTGAAGCTTTCTTT. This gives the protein CASRLDSLNTEAFF.

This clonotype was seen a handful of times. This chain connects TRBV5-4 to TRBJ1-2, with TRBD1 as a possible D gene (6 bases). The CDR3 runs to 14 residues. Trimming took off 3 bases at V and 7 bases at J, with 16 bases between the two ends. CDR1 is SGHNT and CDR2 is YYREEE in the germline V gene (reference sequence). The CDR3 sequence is CASSYGQTFLGYTF. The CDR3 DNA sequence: TGTGCCAGCAGCTACGGACAGACATTTCTTGGCTACACCTTC.

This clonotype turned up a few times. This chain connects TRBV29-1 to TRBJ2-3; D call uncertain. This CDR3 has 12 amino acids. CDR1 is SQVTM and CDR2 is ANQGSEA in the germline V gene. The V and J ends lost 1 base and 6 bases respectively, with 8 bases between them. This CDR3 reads CSVEVAGDTQYF. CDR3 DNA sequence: TGCAGCGTTGAAGTAGCTGGGGATACGCAGTATTTT.

The CDR3 sequence is CASSSDQYGYTF. In DNA form, the CDR3 reads TGTGCCAGCAGCTCGGACCAATATGGCTACACCTTC. The chain links TRBV7-9 to TRBJ1-2; D gene unclear. V lost 4 bases to trimming and J lost 5 bases, with 8 bases between them. Germline lookup yields CDR1 SEHNR and CDR2 FQNEAQ (reference sequence). The length of the CDR3 is 12 residues.

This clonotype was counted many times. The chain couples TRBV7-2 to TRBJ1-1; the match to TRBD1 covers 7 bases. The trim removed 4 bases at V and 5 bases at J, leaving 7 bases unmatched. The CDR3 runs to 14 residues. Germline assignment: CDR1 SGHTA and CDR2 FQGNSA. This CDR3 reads CASSSPQGWTEAFF. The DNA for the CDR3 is TGTGCCAGCAGCTCCCCACAGGGGTGGACTGAAGCTTTCTTT.

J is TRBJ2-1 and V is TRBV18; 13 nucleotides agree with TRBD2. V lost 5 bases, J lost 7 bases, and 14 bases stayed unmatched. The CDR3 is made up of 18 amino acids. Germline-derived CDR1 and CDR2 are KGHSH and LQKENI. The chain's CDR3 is CASSTRTSGRANVNEQFF. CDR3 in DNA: TGTGCCAGCTCAACTCGGACTAGCGGGAGAGCAAACGTAAATGAGCAGTTCTTC.

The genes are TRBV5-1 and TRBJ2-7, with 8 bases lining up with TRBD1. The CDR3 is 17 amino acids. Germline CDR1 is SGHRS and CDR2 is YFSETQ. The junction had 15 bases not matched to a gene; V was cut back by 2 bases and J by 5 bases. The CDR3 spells CASSFHLTTDRGDEQYF. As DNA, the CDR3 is TGCGCCAGCAGCTTTCACCTAACCACCGACAGGGGAGACGAGCAGTACTTC.

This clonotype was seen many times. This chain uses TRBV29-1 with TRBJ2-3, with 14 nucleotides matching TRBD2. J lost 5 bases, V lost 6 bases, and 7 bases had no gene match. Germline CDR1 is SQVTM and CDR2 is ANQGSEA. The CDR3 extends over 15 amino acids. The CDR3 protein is CSVATSGRVGDTQYF. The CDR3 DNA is TGCAGCGTGGCGACTAGCGGGAGGGTGGGAGATACGCAGTATTTT.

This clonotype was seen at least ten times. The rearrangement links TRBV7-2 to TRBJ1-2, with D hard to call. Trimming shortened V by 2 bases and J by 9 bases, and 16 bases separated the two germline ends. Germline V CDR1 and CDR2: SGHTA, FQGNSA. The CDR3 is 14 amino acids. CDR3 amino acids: CASSLRTVTESYTF. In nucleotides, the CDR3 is TGTGCCAGCAGCTTAAGGACTGTCACGGAGAGCTACACCTTC.

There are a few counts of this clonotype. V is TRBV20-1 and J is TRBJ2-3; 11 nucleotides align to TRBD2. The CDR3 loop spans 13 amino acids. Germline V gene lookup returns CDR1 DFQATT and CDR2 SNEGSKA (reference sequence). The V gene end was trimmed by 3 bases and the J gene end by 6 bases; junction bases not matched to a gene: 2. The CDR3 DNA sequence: TGCAGTGCTAGGGGACTAGCGGACGATACGCAGTATTTT. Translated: CSARGLADDTQYF.

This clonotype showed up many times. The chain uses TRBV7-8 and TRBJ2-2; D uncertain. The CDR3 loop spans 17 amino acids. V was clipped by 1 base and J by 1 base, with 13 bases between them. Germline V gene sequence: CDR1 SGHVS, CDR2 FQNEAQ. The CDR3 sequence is CASSLVGRQMNTGELFF. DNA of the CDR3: TGTGCCAGCAGCTTAGTTGGGCGCCAGATGAACACCGGGGAGCTGTTTTTT.

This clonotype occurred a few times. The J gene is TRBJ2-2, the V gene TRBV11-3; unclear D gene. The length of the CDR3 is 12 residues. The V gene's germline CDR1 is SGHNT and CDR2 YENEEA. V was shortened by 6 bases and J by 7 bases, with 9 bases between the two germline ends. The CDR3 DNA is TGTGCCAGCAGTCATTCCGGCGGGGAGCTGTTTTTT. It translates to CASSHSGGELFF.

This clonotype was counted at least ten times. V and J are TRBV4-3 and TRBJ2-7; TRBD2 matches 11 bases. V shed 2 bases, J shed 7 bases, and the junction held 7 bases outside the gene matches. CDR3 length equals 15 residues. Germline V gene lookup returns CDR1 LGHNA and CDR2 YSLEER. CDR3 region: CASSQNSGRAREQYF. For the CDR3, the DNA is TGCGCCAGCAGCCAAAATAGCGGGAGGGCCAGGGAGCAGTACTTC.